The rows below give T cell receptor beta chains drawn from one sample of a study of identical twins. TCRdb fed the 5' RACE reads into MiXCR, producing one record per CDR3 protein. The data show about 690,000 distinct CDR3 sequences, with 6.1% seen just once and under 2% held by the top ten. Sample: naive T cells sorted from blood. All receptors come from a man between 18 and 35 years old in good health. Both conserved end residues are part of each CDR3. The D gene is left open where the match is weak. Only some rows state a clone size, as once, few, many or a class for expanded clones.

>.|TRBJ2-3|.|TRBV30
TGTGCCTGGAGTCGATCAGATACGCAGTATTTT
CAWSRSDTQYF
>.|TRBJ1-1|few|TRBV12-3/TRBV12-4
TGTGCCAGCAGCCTCGGACAGACGGGTGAAGCTTTCTTT
CASSLGQTGEAFF
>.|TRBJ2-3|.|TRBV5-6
TGTGCCAGCAGCATGGACAGCCCGGGTACGATATCGGATACGCAGTATTTT
CASSMDSPGTISDTQYF
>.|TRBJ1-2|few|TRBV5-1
TGCGCCAGCAGCCCTGAAAGCGTCTATGGCTACACCTTC
CASSPESVYGYTF
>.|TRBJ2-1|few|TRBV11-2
TGTGCCAGCAGGGGCGGCAGCCTTGGAAATGAGCAGTTCTTC
CASRGGSLGNEQFF
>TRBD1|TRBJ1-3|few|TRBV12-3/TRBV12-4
TGTGCCAGCAGTTCCACCTCGACAGGGGCTGGAAACACCATATATTTT
CASSSTSTGAGNTIYF
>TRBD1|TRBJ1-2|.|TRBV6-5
TGTGCCAGCAGTTACGGGGACAGCTATGGCTACACCTTC
CASSYGDSYGYTF
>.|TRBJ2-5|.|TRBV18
TGTGCCAGCTCACGACCCCCAGAGACCCAGTACTTC
CASSRPPETQYF
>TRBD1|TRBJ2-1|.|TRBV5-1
TGCGCCAGCAGCAAACAGGGGTTGGATTACAATGAGCAGTTCTTC
CASSKQGLDYNEQFF
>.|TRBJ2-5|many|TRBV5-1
TGCGCCAGCAGCTTGGGGACAGCTAAAGAGACCCAGTACTTC
CASSLGTAKETQYF
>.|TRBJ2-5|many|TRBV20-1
TGCAGTGCAGAAATAACAGGGCAAGAGACCCAGTACTTC
CSAEITGQETQYF
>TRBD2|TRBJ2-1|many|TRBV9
TGTGCCAGCAGCGTAGCGACTAGCGGGAGCGATGAGCAGTTCTTC
CASSVATSGSDEQFF
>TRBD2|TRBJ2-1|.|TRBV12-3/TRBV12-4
TGTGCCAGCAGTCCAAATAGCGGGGGTTTCAATGAGCAGTTCTTC
CASSPNSGGFNEQFF
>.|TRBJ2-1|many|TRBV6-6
TGTGCCAGCAGTTACTGGGGAGGCAATGAGCAGTTCTTC
CASSYWGGNEQFF